This record covers a single T cell receptor (beta chain). Its target antigen remains unknown. The input lacks base qualities; no much larger clone sits a single base away. V trim: 3 bases; J trim: 2 bases; unmatched bases: 4. Per the germline V gene, MDHEN is the CDR1 and SYDVKM is the CDR2. The CDR3 covers 15 residues, taking in both the cysteine and the phenylalanine. CDR3 DNA only is kept here, 45 bases in frame from base 1. This entry is derived from a study of shared clonotypes between healthy human individuals (TCRdb year 2020). Context from the whole study: A few men and a couple of women, aged 18 to 49 years, made up the cohort. For each donor, CD4 naive and CD4 memory were each given three plates, CD8 naive was given two plates, and CD8 memory was given one plate. The study deeply sequenced blood TCR repertoires of about five healthy adults to estimate repertoire size and the extent of clonotype sharing between individuals. Different laboratories and diverse techniques were used to prepare libraries and sequence TCR repertoires, to increase sequencing depth and limit assay-specific biases. Each donor's leukapheresis produced roughly between roughly 0.85 and 9.5 billion PBMCs. The study at large found these results: Because the study included only a small number of donors, the genetic and exposure-history diversity represented was limited. Across several donors, roughly 5.4% of naive CD4, roughly 3.8% of naive CD8, about 2% of memory CD4, and roughly 0.4% of memory CD8 clonotypes were shared. Based on pairwise subsampling, the degree of clonotype sharing among donors was expected to be affected by sequencing depth. Rarefaction of sorted-subset datasets indicated incomplete sequencing despite the large sequencing depth. Sampling was limited to blood, and TCR repertoires in tissue likely differ from TCR repertoires in blood. Compared with non-shared clonotypes, clonotypes shared by all four sorted-subset donors had higher generation probabilities. Naive subsets generally had larger estimated clonotype richness than memory subsets.

TCR CDR3 regions were amplified from genomic DNA by multiplex PCR using the deep immunoSEQ assay. Genomic DNA extracted from each cell subset was distributed evenly over all wells of several immunoSEQ 96-well plates, and each plate served as one replicate. Each replicate PCR for sorted subsets received about 180 ng genomic DNA, equal to 28,000 or so T cell genomes. The purified libraries were quantified using a Qubit 3.0 fluorometer, sized with a Bioanalyzer 2100, and then quantified again using the KAPA Library Quantification kit. Every immunoSEQ 96-well plate was sequenced on a dedicated single-read 150-cycle Illumina NextSeq 550 flow cell. From the authors' description of their analysis: The immunoSEQ output contained only junctional sequences without quality scores, so filtering could not match that applied to full-length reads. To assign V/J genes and CDR3, sequences were annotated using PyIR, a Python wrapper for IgBLAST v1.9, with IMGT germline references. Reads were removed for weak V/J assignments (E-value above 1e-6), missing CDR3, stop codons, out-of-frame junctions, or ambiguous translated residues. A V3J clonotype was defined by an identical inferred V gene, J gene, and CDR3 amino acid sequence. To compute the percentage overlap between repertoires, the number of shared unique clonotypes was divided by the size of the smaller repertoire. Repertoire richness was assessed with RTK rarefaction, the Chao1 estimator, and Recon v2.1 estimates of unobserved clonotypes. OLGA was used to compute generation probabilities for all TCRbeta clonotypes that the gDNA method yielded from a handful of donors. The source is immuneACCESS, and TCRdb retained only in-frame sequences with V and J called. Part of the clones is not carried over; for the studies checked, unresolved V genes explain less than half of this, and the remainder is unexplained. V and J calls and clone size come straight from that table; D and trimming were deduced from the DNA. This sample lists 2 million to 2.5 million clones; about 95% were detected once. About 1.1% of the sample lies in the top ten.

CD8 naive samples consisted of CD45RO-negative cells that were positively selected for CCR7, yielding a CD45RA+CCR7+ population without TemRA cells. Healthy HIV-negative adults with no recently reported acute infections or vaccinations were included as donors. Every donor was a Caucasian adult residing in Nashville, Tennessee, USA. Blood was obtained by leukapheresis, after which PBMCs were separated by Ficoll-Histopaque density gradient centrifugation and cryopreserved in liquid nitrogen vapor phase. Purity and quantity of every magnetically sorted T cell population were checked by analytical flow cytometry. Genomic DNA was isolated from every sorted fraction and measured by UV absorbance on a Nanodrop 2000c.

The TCR comes from a young man in good health. Input material: naive CD8+ T cells sorted from blood. According to the study, the label for this sample's cell subset or site signals: CD45RA+CCR7+. Recombination linked TRBV28 to TRBJ2-5; the central 9 bases match TRBD2. The sequenced DNA is TGTGCCAGCAGTTTCGTCCTAGCGGGACAAGAGACCCAGTACTTC. It encodes CASSFVLAGQETQYF.